These T cell receptor beta chains were read from a single sample in a study of blood T cell repertoires in COVID-19. The protocol was immunoSEQ multiplex PCR, while the TCRdb copy is restricted to in-frame clones and leaves out a portion. This sample carries just over 300,000 clones, around 89% of them seen once, and the ten largest clones take 3.5% to 4.5%. The material sequenced was PBMCs or T cells enriched from blood (not recorded which). These receptors were obtained from a woman aged 18-29 years with acute COVID-19. CDR3s include the opening cysteine and the closing phenylalanine or tryptophan. The D gene is left open where the match is weak. Rows may omit the clone size; those that give it use once, few, many or a size class.

clone size	J gene	D gene	V gene	CDR3 DNA	CDR3 protein
.	TRBJ1-5	.	TRBV18	TGTGCCAGCTCACCAGGGGGCGGTCAGCCCCAGCATTTT	CASSPGGGQPQHF
.	TRBJ2-3	TRBD1	TRBV7-2	TGTGCCAGCAGCTCTCGACAGGGGGTTATAGATACGCAGTATTTT	CASSSRQGVIDTQYF
.	TRBJ2-3	TRBD2	TRBV15	TGTGCCACCAGCAGAGATGGAGCGGGAGGGACAGATACGCAGTATTTT	CATSRDGAGGTDTQYF
.	TRBJ2-7	TRBD2	TRBV27	TGTGCCAGCAGTTTGACTAGCGGGAGCTACGAGCAGTACTTC	CASSLTSGSYEQYF
.	TRBJ1-5	TRBD1	TRBV27	TGTGCCAGCAGGACCCTGGGACAGCCTAGCAATCAGCCCCAGCATTTT	CASRTLGQPSNQPQHF
.	TRBJ2-1	.	TRBV27	TGTGCCAGCAGTTCGGACCCCAAGGGGAATGAGCAGTTCTTC	CASSSDPKGNEQFF
.	TRBJ2-3	TRBD2	TRBV6-2/TRBV6-3	TGTGCCAGCAGTCAAGAACCCCCTAGCGGGAGTTTCACAGATACGCAGTATTTT	CASSQEPPSGSFTDTQYF
.	TRBJ1-2	.	TRBV12-3/TRBV12-4	TGTGCCAGCAGTTTACGACAGGTTACTGGCTACACCTTC	CASSLRQVTGYTF
.	TRBJ1-1	.	TRBV19	TGTGCCAGTAGTTCCCTCGACAAATCTGAAGCTTTCTTT	CASSSLDKSEAFF
once	TRBJ2-1	TRBD1	TRBV25-1	TGTGCCAGCAGTGACATGACAGGGACCAGATACAATGAGCAGTTCTTC	CASSDMTGTRYNEQFF
.	TRBJ1-1	.	TRBV28	TGTGCCAGCTGGTTGAGAAACACTGAAGCTTTCTTT	CASWLRNTEAFF
.	TRBJ2-3	TRBD2	TRBV7-3	TGTGCCAGCAGCTTAACGTCCGGGAGGGTAGATACGCAGTATTTT	CASSLTSGRVDTQYF
.	TRBJ1-5	TRBD1	TRBV4-1	TGCGCCAGCAGCCATGGCGGACAGGGCAGTAGGGCCCAGCATTTT	CASSHGGQGSRAQHF
few	TRBJ1-1	.	TRBV7-2	TGTGCCAGCAGCTTAGGGACAGTTAGTGAAGCTTTCTTT	CASSLGTVSEAFF
.	TRBJ1-1	TRBD1	TRBV28	TGTGCCAGCAGTTTCGCCCTGACAGGGAGGAACACTGAAGCTTTCTTT	CASSFALTGRNTEAFF